The 13 T cell receptor beta chains below all came from one sample that was sequenced in a study of cytomegalovirus exposure and HLA in healthy donors. Primers: 60 Vbeta forward and 13 Jbeta reverse. This table comes from immunoSEQ multiplex PCR, and its TCRdb copy is limited to in-frame clones, with some not included. The repertoire has approximately 110,000 clones, over 70% of them found once; the top ten carry 3.5% to 5%. Sequencing was performed on PBMCs. These receptors were collected from a woman in her 40s in good health and CMV-seropositive.

The chain combines TRBV7-3 with TRBJ2-1; 9 positions match TRBD2. The junction had 7 bases not matched to a gene; V was cut back by 2 bases and J by 8 bases. The CDR3 is made up of 15 amino acids. Germline-derived CDR1 and CDR2 are SGHTA and FQGTGA. The CDR3 DNA reads as TGTGCCAGCAGCTTAGCGGGGGGGCCGATCTATGAGCAGTTCTTC. Translating gives CASSLAGGPIYEQFF.

On this clone itself: Other nucleotide sequences from this sample produce the same CDR3. The rearrangement links TRBV4-1 to TRBJ1-3; TRBD1 is a possible D gene (5 bases). V was pared by 1 base and J by 7 bases, with 11 bases between. From germline, CDR1 is MGHRA and CDR2 YSYEKL. The CDR3 consists of 14 residues. The CDR3 DNA sequence: TGCGCCAGCAGCCAAGGGGTGGGGGGTAACACCATATATTTT. Amino acids: CASSQGVGGNTIYF.

The chain combines TRBV21-1 with TRBJ2-3; the D call in the table, TRBD2, was not verified against the DNA. TRBV21-1 counts as a pseudogene. The CDR3 is 14 amino acids. The chain's CDR3 is CASSNLRSTDTQYF. The CDR3 DNA sequence: TGTGCCAGCAGCAACCTGAGGAGCACAGATACGCAGTATTTT.

The chain joins TRBV18 to TRBJ2-3, with 9 bases identical to TRBD1. With 3 bases clipped from V and 5 bases from J, the junction kept 3 bases outside the gene matches. Germline CDR1 is KGHSH and CDR2 is LQKENI. The CDR3 runs to 14 residues. The CDR3 DNA reads as TGTGCCAGCTCACCTGCGGACAGGGGAGATACGCAGTATTTT. This gives the protein CASSPADRGDTQYF.

This clone has ten or more counts. The CDR3 DNA reads as TGTGCCAGCAGTGACAGGGGGCGAGATAAACTGTTTTTT. Protein product: CASSDRGRDKLFF. This chain uses TRBV6-1 with TRBJ1-4; 8 bases are a match to TRBD1. This CDR3 has 13 amino acids. V was clipped by 3 bases and J by 11 bases; unmatched bases: 5. Germline CDR1 MNHNS, CDR2 SASEGT.

Only one count was recorded for this clone. The chain is built from TRBV27 and TRBJ2-1; 13 positions agree with TRBD2. Germline CDR1 MNHEY, CDR2 SMNVEV (reference sequence). This CDR3 has 15 residues. V gave up 5 bases and J gave up 6 bases; unmatched junction bases: 4. The DNA for the CDR3 is TGTGCCAGCAGTGCGTGGACTAGCGGGAGCAATGAGCAGTTCTTC. This encodes CASSAWTSGSNEQFF.

This chain joins TRBV2 and TRBJ2-1, with D possibly being TRBD1 (5 bases). V lost 2 bases to trimming and J lost 2 bases, with 19 bases between them. Germline-derived CDR1 and CDR2 are SNHLY and FYNNEI. CDR3 length equals 18 residues. CDR3 DNA sequence: TGTGCCAGCAGTGAATCCCTTAGACAGCTTACCACCTACAATGAGCAGTTCTTC. Protein sequence: CASSESLRQLTTYNEQFF.

The chain has TRBV7-9 and TRBJ2-7, with TRBD2 matching 13 bases. The CDR3 length is 15 residues. The junction had 8 bases not matched to a gene; V was cut back by 5 bases and J by 7 bases. CDR1 is SEHNR, CDR2 FQNEAQ, per germline (reference sequence). CDR3 in DNA: TGTGCCAGCAGCGCACGACTAGCGGGAGGCACAGAGCAGTACTTC. Its translation is CASSARLAGGTEQYF.

This CDR3 reads CASSSYPGTSGSSRGIDTQYF. The CDR3, as DNA: TGTGCCAGCAGCTCCTACCCCGGGACTAGCGGGAGTTCGCGCGGCATAGATACGCAGTATTTT. This rearrangement joins TRBV13 to TRBJ2-3; TRBD2 matches at 14 bases. V was pared by 4 bases and J by 5 bases, with 20 bases of the junction left unmatched. The CDR3 is 21 amino acids. Germline lookup yields CDR1 PRHDT and CDR2 FYEKMQ (reference sequence).

The rearrangement joins TRBV7-9 to TRBJ2-3; D is unclear. V shed 5 bases and J shed 1 base, with 7 bases lying between them. This CDR3 comprises 13 residues. CDR1 and CDR2 from the germline V gene are SEHNR and FQNEAQ (reference sequence). CDR3 residues: CASSAGRTDTQYF. CDR3 nucleotides: TGTGCCAGCAGCGCTGGGCGCACAGATACGCAGTATTTT.

The chain links TRBV18 to TRBJ2-1; the match to TRBD2 covers 9 bases. Germline-derived CDR1 and CDR2 are KGHSH and LQKENI. This CDR3 contains 16 residues. V shed 3 bases and J 7 bases; nucleotides not matched to a gene: 10. The CDR3: CASSPPLGSGSNEQFF. Here the CDR3 DNA reads TGTGCCAGCTCACCCCCATTGGGTAGCGGGAGTAATGAGCAGTTCTTC. Full variable domain (outside the CDR3, taken from reference TRBV18 and TRBJ2-1): NAGVMQNPRHLVRRRGQEARLRCSPMKGHSHVYWYRQLPEEGLKFMVYLQKENIIDESGMPKERFSAEFPKEGPSILRIQQVVRGDSAAYFCASSPPLGSGSNEQFFGPGTRLTVL.

This chain uses TRBV5-1 with TRBJ2-2, with D uncertain. The ends were cut back, 4 bases at V and 4 bases at J, with 8 bases in the middle. There are 13 residues in the CDR3. The V gene's germline CDR1 is SGHRS and CDR2 YFSETQ. Here the CDR3 reads CASSPQPTGELFF. The CDR3 DNA reads as TGCGCCAGCAGCCCACAGCCCACCGGGGAGCTGTTTTTT.

This clone was seen more than once but under ten times. The genes are TRBV7-6 and TRBJ1-1; D remains unclear. Looked up from germline, CDR1 is SGHVS and CDR2 is FNYEAQ. CDR3 length: 16 residues. V was clipped by 4 bases and J by 0 bases, with 15 bases between them. In nucleotides, the CDR3 is TGTGCCAGCAGCTCTAGGGAGGCGGGCATGAACACTGAAGCTTTCTTT. Translated: CASSSREAGMNTEAFF.